The rows below give T cell receptor beta chains drawn from one sample of a study of cytomegalovirus exposure and HLA in healthy donors. Only in-frame clones appear in the TCRdb table, and some are missing; sequencing was by immunoSEQ multiplex PCR. The table has around 55,000 clones, about 69% seen once; the top ten hold around a third. Sequencing was done on a sample of PBMCs. These TCRs come from a man aged 40-49 years in good health and CMV-seropositive. CDR3s include the opening cysteine and the closing phenylalanine or tryptophan. Fields, in order: CDR3 length, D gene, V gene, J gene, clone size, CDR3 protein, CDR3 DNA. The D gene is left open where the match is weak. Rows give clone size only sometimes, using once, few, many, or a class for an expanded clone.

14	.	TRBV29-1	TRBJ1-2	.	CSVGALTEGYGYTF	TGCAGCGTGGGGGCCCTCACCGAGGGCTATGGCTACACCTTC
16	TRBD2	TRBV6-5	TRBJ2-5	.	CASSYSLAGGAETQYF	TGTGCCAGCAGTTACTCACTAGCGGGGGGTGCGGAGACCCAGTACTTC
13	.	TRBV2	TRBJ1-4	.	CAMGGGVNEKLFF	TGTGCCATGGGGGGGGGCGTTAATGAAAAACTGTTTTTT
14	.	TRBV19	TRBJ2-4	few	CASSMQFTKNIQYF	TGTGCCAGTAGTATGCAGTTTACCAAAAACATTCAGTACTTC
18	.	TRBV4-1	TRBJ2-1	.	CASSPRKSTGTGLNEQFF	TGCGCCAGCAGCCCGCGAAAATCAACCGGGACGGGACTCAATGAGCAGTTCTTC
12	.	TRBV6-5	TRBJ1-1	.	CAVQSAETEAFF	TGTGCCGTACAGTCAGCTGAGACTGAAGCTTTCTTT
13	.	TRBV4-1	TRBJ2-7	.	CASSHPEGGEQYF	TGCGCCAGCAGCCACCCAGAGGGGGGGGAGCAGTACTTC
14	TRBD1	TRBV7-2	TRBJ1-4	.	CASSSDRADEKLFF	TGTGCCAGCAGCTCCGACAGGGCCGATGAAAAACTGTTTTTT
14	.	TRBV6-5	TRBJ2-7	.	CASSIERNSYEQYF	TGTGCCAGCAGTATAGAGAGGAATTCCTACGAGCAGTACTTC
14	.	TRBV7-7	TRBJ2-3	.	CASSFSGSTDTQYF	TGTGCTAGCAGCTTTTCAGGGAGCACAGATACGCAGTATTTT
19	.	TRBV1	TRBJ2-4	.	CTSSQDGLAGGLAKNIQYF	TGCACCAGCAGCCAAGACGGGCTAGCGGGGGGCTTAGCCAAAAACATTCAGTACTTC
17	.	TRBV29-1	TRBJ2-2	once	CSVAAYPSGGGAGELFF	TGCAGCGTTGCGGCGTACCCCTCAGGGGGAGGAGCCGGGGAGCTGTTTTTT
15	TRBD2	TRBV12-5	TRBJ2-7	once	CASGSMGGGTYEQYF	TGTGCTAGTGGTTCTATGGGGGGGGGTACCTACGAGCAGTACTTC
13	.	TRBV6-5	TRBJ1-1	.	CASSFRLDTEAFF	TGTGCCAGCAGTTTTCGACTGGACACTGAAGCTTTCTTT
15	.	TRBV7-3	TRBJ2-3	.	CASSGSGTRTDTQYF	TGTGCCAGCAGCGGTAGCGGAACGAGGACAGATACGCAGTATTTT
15	TRBD1	TRBV5-1	TRBJ2-7	once	CASSLGGTEDYEQYF	TGCGCCAGCAGCTTGGGGGGGACAGAGGACTACGAGCAGTACTTC
11	.	TRBV6-4	TRBJ1-2	few	CATSGGNGYTF	TGTGCCACCTCGGGGGGGAATGGCTACACCTTC
16	TRBD2	TRBV4-2	TRBJ2-3	.	CASSQGSGGRGDTQYF	TGTGCCAGCAGCCAGGGTAGCGGGGGGCGGGGAGATACGCAGTATTTT